The clone carrying this TCR beta chain was counted between two and nine times. Its antigen is unidentified. V shed 6 bases, J shed 6 bases, and the junction held 9 bases outside the gene matches. This CDR3 is built from 15 residues. TCRdb re-derived calls from the RT-PCR reads in MiXCR, one entry per CDR3 protein. The table lists 450,000 to 600,000 distinct CDR3 sequences, about 17% of them singletons. The data were taken from a study of response to subunit inactivated influenza vaccine. Study results and caveats: Every seasonal influenza vaccination brings in few new T cells, the authors suggested.

Sequencing was performed on CD4+ T cells sorted from PBMCs, taken around 25 months after vaccination. This receptor was taken from a man aged 50 to 69 who received an inactivated influenza vaccine. The gene calls are TRBV12-3 or TRBV12-4 and TRBJ2-1, with 9 bases lining up with TRBD2. The CDR3 DNA sequence: TGTGCCAGCAGGATTAGCGGGAGCCTGGGCAATGAGCAGTTCTTC. It is translated as CASRISGSLGNEQFF.